Following are 4 T cell receptor beta chains from one sample sequenced in a study of siplizumab effects on memory and regulatory T cells. In the mixed lymphocyte reaction, cells were cocultured for about 6 days at 37°C. Measured with immunoSEQ multiplex PCR; TCRdb has only the in-frame clones, and not every one. Found here are 9,500 to 15,000 clones, more than 45% of them singletons; the top ten hold approximately 38%. Antigens of these TCRs are unknown. Sequences were obtained from CFSE-low (dividing) CD8+ T cells sorted from an allogeneic mixed lymphocyte reaction. These TCRs come from a human donor in good health; the cells came from an allogeneic mixed lymphocyte reaction. Some clones in this sample may be carry-over from other donors' samples.

The gene calls are TRBV4-1 and TRBJ1-1, with 11 bases that match TRBD1. The CDR3 loop spans 15 amino acids. Germline CDR1 MGHRA, CDR2 YSYEKL. J lost 4 bases, V lost 1 base, and 2 bases had no gene match. The CDR3 DNA reads as TGCGCCAGCAGCCAAGCCGGGACAGGGGGCACTGAAGCTTTCTTT. This sequence encodes CASSQAGTGGTEAFF.

The chain joins TRBV4-1 to TRBJ2-1; 7 nucleotides agree with TRBD2. This CDR3 contains 14 residues. J gave up 7 bases and V 0 bases, and 3 bases lay outside the gene matches. Per germline, CDR1 MGHRA and CDR2 YSYEKL. The CDR3 spells CASSQDPGGNEQFF. DNA for the CDR3: TGCGCCAGCAGCCAAGACCCCGGGGGGAATGAGCAGTTCTTC.

The genes are TRBV7-3 and TRBJ1-2; the D is unclear. This CDR3 is 14 amino acids long. The germline CDR1 and CDR2 sequences are SGHTA and FQGTGA. V was shortened by 6 bases and J by 6 bases, with 17 bases between the two germline ends. Here the CDR3 reads CASRPDGGRNGYTF. Written as DNA, the CDR3 is TGTGCCAGCAGACCGGACGGTGGCCGGAATGGCTACACCTTC.

This clone was seen a handful of times. This chain joins TRBV5-6 and TRBJ2-7; 9 bases line up with TRBD1. With V trimmed by 4 bases and J by 5 bases, 7 bases remained unmatched. There are 14 residues in the CDR3. The germline V gene encodes CDR1 SGHDT and CDR2 YYEEEE. CDR3 nucleotides: TGTGCCAGCAGCCCGGGACAGGGCTTCCACGAGCAGTACTTC. Translated: CASSPGQGFHEQYF.